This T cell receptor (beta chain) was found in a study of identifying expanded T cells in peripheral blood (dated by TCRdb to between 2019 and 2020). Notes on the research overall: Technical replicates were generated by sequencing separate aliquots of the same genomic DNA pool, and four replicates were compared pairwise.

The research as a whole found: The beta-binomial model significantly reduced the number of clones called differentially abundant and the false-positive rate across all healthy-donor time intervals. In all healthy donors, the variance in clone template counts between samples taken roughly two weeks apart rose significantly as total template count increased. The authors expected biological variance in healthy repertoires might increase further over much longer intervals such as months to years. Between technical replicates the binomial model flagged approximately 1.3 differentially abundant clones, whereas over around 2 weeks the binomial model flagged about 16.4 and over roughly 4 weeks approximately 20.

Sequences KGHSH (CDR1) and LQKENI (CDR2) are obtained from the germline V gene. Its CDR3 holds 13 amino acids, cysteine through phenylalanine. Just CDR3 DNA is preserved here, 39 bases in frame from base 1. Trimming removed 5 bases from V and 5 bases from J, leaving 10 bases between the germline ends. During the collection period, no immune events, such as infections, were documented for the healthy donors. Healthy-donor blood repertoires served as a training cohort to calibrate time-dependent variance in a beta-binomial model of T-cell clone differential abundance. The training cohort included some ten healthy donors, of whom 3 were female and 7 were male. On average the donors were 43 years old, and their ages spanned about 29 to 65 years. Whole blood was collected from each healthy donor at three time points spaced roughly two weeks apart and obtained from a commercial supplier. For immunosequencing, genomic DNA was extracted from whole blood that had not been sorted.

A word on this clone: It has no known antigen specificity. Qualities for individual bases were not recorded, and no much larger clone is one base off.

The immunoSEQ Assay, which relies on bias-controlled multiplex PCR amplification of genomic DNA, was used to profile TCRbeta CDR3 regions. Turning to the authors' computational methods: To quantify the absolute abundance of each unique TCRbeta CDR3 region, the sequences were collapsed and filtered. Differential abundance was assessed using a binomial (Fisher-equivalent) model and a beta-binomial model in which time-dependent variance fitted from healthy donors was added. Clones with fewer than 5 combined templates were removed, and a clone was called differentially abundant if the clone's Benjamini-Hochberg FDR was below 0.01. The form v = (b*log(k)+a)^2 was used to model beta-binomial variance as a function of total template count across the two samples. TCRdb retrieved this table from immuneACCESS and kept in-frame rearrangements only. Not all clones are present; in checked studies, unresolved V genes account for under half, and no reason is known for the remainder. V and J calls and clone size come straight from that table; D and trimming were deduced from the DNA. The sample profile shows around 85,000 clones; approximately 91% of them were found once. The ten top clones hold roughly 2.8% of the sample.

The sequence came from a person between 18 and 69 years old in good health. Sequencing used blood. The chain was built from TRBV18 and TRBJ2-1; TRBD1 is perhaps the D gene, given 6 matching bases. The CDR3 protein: CASSSYRDNEQFF. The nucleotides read TGTGCCAGCTCAAGCTACAGGGACAATGAGCAGTTCTTC.